The clone carrying this T cell receptor beta chain was recorded at least ten times. Researchers amplified the TCR beta CDR3 regions from RNA transcripts. Primed by the HTBI set, a first-round RT-PCR was run on the TCR CDR3. Via MiXCR, TCRdb re-called the multiplex PCR reads, giving one row per CDR3 protein. The table includes some 270,000 distinct CDR3 sequences, roughly 15% detected once. Per germline, CDR1 SGHAT and CDR2 FQNNGV. The V end lost 4 bases, the J end lost 5 bases, and 14 bases lay between the germline ends. This CDR3 is built from 14 residues. The entry originates in a study of T cells in Graves' hyperthyroidism and ophthalmopathy.

The V call is TRBV11-2, the J call TRBJ2-5, with TRBD2 as a possible D gene (6 bases). The sample comprised blood. This TCR was sampled from a woman aged 40-49 years with Graves' hyperthyroidism. CDR3 in amino acids: CASSSTVLAETQYF. The CDR3 DNA reads TGTGCCAGCAGCTCCACGGTCCTAGCGGAGACCCAGTACTTC.